These 9 T cell receptor beta chains were sequenced from one sample in a study of identical twins. In TCRdb, the 5' RACE reads were re-called with MiXCR into one record per CDR3 protein. The sample shows approximately 680,000 distinct CDR3 sequences, about 7% of them seen only once. This sample also appeared in a second study, on yellow fever vaccine responses in identical twins.

What was sequenced was PBMCs. These receptors all stem from a woman between 18 and 29 years old in good health.

This chain connects TRBV7-9 to TRBJ2-2; 8 bases fit TRBD2. V trimming: 0 bases; J trimming: 5 bases; junction bases outside the gene matches: 5. The CDR3 loop spans 16 amino acids. Per germline, CDR1 SEHNR and CDR2 FQNEAQ (reference sequence). The CDR3 coding sequence is TGTGCCAGCAGCTTAGCCCCTAGCGGGTTTACCGGGGAGCTGTTTTTT. Translation gives CASSLAPSGFTGELFF. Using reference TRBV7-9 and TRBJ2-2 for the parts outside the CDR3, the full variable domain is DTGVSQNPRHKITKRGQNVTFRCDPISEHNRLYWYRQTLGQGPEFLTYFQNEAQLEKSRLLSDRFSAERPKGSFSTLEIQRTEQGDSAMYLCASSLAPSGFTGELFFGEGSRLTVL.

At least ten counts were recorded for this clonotype. The rearrangement uses TRBV9 and TRBJ2-1; TRBD2 matches 11 bases. The CDR3 totals 15 residues. Germline loops: CDR1 SGDLS, CDR2 YYNGEE. Germline trimming cut 3 bases from V and 8 bases from J; bases unmatched to any gene: 7. In DNA form, the CDR3 reads TGTGCCAGCAGCGGAACTAGCGGGAGTTGGTATGAGCAGTTCTTC. Its translation: CASSGTSGSWYEQFF.

This clonotype has a handful of counts. The chain joins TRBV20-1 to TRBJ2-7; D unresolved. V gave up 4 bases and J gave up 8 bases, with 15 bases separating them. Germline V CDR1 and CDR2: DFQATT, SNEGSKA (reference sequence). This CDR3 has 12 amino acids. The CDR3 region is CSATYTGDKQYF. The CDR3 DNA follows: TGCAGTGCTACCTACACCGGTGATAAGCAGTACTTC.

This chain connects TRBV20-1 to TRBJ2-7, with 9 bases matching TRBD2. Germline assignment: CDR1 DFQATT and CDR2 SNEGSKA (reference sequence). V gave up 3 bases and J gave up 3 bases; unmatched junction bases: 9. CDR3 size: 15 residues. The CDR3 loop is CSARGLTSGYYEQYF. CDR3 nucleotide sequence: TGCAGTGCTAGGGGCTTGACTAGCGGCTACTACGAGCAGTACTTC.

The chain employs TRBV5-1 and TRBJ2-5; D not certain. Germline CDR1 SGHRS, CDR2 YFSETQ. The V end was cut by 1 base, the J end by 4 bases, with 11 bases between. This CDR3 is built from 14 residues. Here the CDR3 reads CASSLQDFRETQYF. In DNA, the CDR3 is TGCGCCAGCAGCTTGCAGGATTTCCGAGAGACCCAGTACTTC.

Only one count was recorded for this clonotype. V and J are TRBV19 and TRBJ2-4; 13 bases fit TRBD2. Germline CDR1 and CDR2: LNHDA and SQIVND (reference sequence). J gave up 3 bases and V 3 bases, and 5 bases lay outside the gene matches. The CDR3 is 17 residues long. Here the CDR3 DNA reads TGTGCCAGTAGTATGCCGGGACTAGCGGGGATCAAAAACATTCAGTACTTC. Translating it yields CASSMPGLAGIKNIQYF.

This clonotype was detected ten times or more. The chain combines TRBV18 with TRBJ1-4; D call uncertain. This CDR3 comprises 12 residues. Germline V CDR1 and CDR2: KGHSH, LQKENI. V was trimmed by 4 bases and J by 8 bases, leaving 8 bases between them. The CDR3 is CASSLYEEKLFF. CDR3 bases: TGTGCCAGCTCACTTTATGAGGAAAAACTGTTTTTT.

This rearrangement joins TRBV29-1 to TRBJ2-5, with 8 bases aligning to TRBD2. The CDR3 has 14 amino acids. Germline V gene data show CDR1 as SQVTM and CDR2 as ANQGSEA. Trimming took 5 bases from V and 0 from J; bases not matched to a gene: 5. The CDR3 region is CSVPGGPYQETQYF. The CDR3 DNA sequence: TGCAGCGTTCCGGGGGGGCCCTACCAAGAGACCCAGTACTTC.

The sample holds many counts of this clonotype. The gene calls are TRBV12-3 or TRBV12-4 and TRBJ2-1; a possible D gene is TRBD2 (6 bases). CDR3 length equals 15 residues. The V gene lost 4 bases and the J gene lost 5 bases, with 15 bases spanning the gap. CDR3 in amino acids: CASSWDFSPNNEQFF. Written as DNA, the CDR3 is TGTGCCAGCAGTTGGGACTTCTCTCCTAACAATGAGCAGTTCTTC.